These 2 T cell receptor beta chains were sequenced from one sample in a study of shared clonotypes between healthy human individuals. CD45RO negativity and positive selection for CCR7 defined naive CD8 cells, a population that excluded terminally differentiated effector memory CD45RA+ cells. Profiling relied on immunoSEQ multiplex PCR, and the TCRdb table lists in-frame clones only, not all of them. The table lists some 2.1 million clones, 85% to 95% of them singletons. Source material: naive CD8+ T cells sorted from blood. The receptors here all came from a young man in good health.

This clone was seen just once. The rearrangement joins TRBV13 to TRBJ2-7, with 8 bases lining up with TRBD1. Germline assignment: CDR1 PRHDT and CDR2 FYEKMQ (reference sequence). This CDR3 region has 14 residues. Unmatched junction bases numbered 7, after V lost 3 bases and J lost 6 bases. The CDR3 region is CASSFRTGPSEQYF. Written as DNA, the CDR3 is TGTGCCAGCAGCTTTAGGACAGGGCCCAGCGAGCAGTACTTC.

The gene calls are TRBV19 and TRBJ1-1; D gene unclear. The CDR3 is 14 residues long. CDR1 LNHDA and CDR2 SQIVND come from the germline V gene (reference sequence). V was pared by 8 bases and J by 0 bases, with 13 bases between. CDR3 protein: CASQSRPLNTEAFF. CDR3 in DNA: TGTGCCAGTCAAAGTCGGCCTTTGAACACTGAAGCTTTCTTT.